This T cell receptor (beta chain) was identified during a study of blood T cell repertoires in COVID-19. Study at large: Both acute and convalescent COVID-19 samples were obtained from the United States, Italy and Spain.

Germline values: CDR1 SGHRS, CDR2 YFSETQ. There are 15 residues in the CDR3. J lost 5 bases, V lost 4 bases, and 11 bases had no gene match. The authors' processing: Nucleated cell counts were estimated from reference gene primer amplification. Only in-frame clones appear in the TCRdb table, and some are missing; sequencing was by immunoSEQ multiplex PCR. The DNA gave D and trimming, while V, J and clone size come from that table. The repertoire holds around 100,000 clones, with more than 85% as singletons. The receptor was derived from a human donor in a cohort sampled during active COVID-19. Sequences were obtained from peripheral blood. This chain links TRBV5-1 with TRBJ2-7; 8 bases fit TRBD1. The CDR3 DNA is TGCGCCAGCAGCCCAATGGACAGGGCGAACAACGAGCAGTACTTC. It encodes CASSPMDRANNEQYF.